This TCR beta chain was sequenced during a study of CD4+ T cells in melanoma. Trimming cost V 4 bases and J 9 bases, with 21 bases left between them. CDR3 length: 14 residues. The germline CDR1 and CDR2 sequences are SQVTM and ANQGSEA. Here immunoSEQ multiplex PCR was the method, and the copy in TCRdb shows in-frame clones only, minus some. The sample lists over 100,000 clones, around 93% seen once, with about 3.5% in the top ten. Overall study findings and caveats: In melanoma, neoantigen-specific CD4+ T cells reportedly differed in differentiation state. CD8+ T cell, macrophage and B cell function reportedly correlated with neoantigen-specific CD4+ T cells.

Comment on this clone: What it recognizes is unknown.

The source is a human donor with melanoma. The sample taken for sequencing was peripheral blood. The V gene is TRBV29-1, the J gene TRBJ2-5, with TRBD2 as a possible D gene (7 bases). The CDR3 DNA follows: TGCAGCGTTGGGGGACACCTAGGGGGGGAGGCCCAGTACTTC. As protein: CSVGGHLGGEAQYF.